The clone carrying this T cell receptor (beta chain) occurred once. What it binds is unknown. This CDR3 contains 15 residues. Trimming removed 3 bases from V and 3 bases from J, with 15 bases in between. Germline assignment: CDR1 LNHDA and CDR2 SQIVND (reference sequence). Lymphocytes from graft epithelium and lamina propria were isolated. This specimen comes from a study of graft-versus-host responses after intestinal transplantation. Findings and limits, study-wide: Graft-versus-host to host-versus-graft clonal ratios in allografts were high in patients with graft-donor T cell macrochimerism.

Clones were sequenced by immunoSEQ multiplex PCR, and TCRdb holds only the in-frame ones, with some missing. The sample has about 37,000 clones; roughly 90% are singletons. The chain is built from TRBV19 and TRBJ2-7; D possibly uses TRBD1 or TRBD2 (6 bases each). The source of this sequence is a human patient who received an intestinal transplant, so some T cells may come from the graft donor. The starting material was ileum tissue, obtained almost 210 days after intestinal transplant. CDR3 region: CASSIALQGGYEQYF. The CDR3 DNA reads as TGTGCCAGTAGTATCGCCTTACAGGGAGGCTACGAGCAGTACTTC.